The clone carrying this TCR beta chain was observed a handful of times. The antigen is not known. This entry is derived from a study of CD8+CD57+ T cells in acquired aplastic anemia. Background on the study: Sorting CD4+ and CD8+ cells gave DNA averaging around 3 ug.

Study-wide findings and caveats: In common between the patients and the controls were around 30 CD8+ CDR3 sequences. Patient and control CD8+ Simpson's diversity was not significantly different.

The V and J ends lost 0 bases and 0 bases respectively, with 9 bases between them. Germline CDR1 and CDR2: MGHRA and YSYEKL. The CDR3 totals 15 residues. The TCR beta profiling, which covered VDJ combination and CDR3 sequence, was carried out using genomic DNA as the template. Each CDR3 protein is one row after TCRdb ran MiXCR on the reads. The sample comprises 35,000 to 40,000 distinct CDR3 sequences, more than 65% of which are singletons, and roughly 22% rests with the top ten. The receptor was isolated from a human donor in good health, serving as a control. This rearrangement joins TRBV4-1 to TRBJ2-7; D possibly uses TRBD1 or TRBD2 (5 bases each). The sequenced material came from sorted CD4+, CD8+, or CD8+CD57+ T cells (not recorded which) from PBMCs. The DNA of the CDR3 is TGCGCCAGCAGCCAAGAAGGGGAGAGCTCCTACGAGCAGTACTTC. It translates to CASSQEGESSYEQYF.